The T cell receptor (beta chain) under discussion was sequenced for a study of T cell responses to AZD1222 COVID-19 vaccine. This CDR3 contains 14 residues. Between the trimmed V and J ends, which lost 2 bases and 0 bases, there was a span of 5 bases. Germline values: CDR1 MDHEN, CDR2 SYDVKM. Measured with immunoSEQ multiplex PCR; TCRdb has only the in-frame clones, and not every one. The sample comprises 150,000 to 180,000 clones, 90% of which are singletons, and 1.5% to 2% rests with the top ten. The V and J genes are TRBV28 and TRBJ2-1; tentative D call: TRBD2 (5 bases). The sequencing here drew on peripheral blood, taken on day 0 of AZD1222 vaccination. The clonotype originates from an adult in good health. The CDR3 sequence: CASSLTSSYNEQFF. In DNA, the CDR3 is TGTGCCAGCAGTTTAACTAGCTCCTACAATGAGCAGTTCTTC.